The sequence of this T cell receptor beta chain was determined in a study of blood T cell repertoires in COVID-19. Across the study: Acute and convalescent COVID-19 samples came from the United States, Italy and Spain. In each case, the material was cDNA or gDNA derived from T cells, B-cell-depleted T cells, or PBMCs.

This CDR3 contains 14 residues. Germline V gene sequence: CDR1 SGDLS, CDR2 YYNGEE. V dropped 3 bases and J dropped 0 bases, with 9 bases sitting between them. Authors' analysis steps: Counts of nucleated cells, estimated from reference gene primer amplification, were obtained. Using immunoSEQ multiplex PCR, the repertoire was profiled, and TCRdb retains in-frame clones only, with some absent. For V, J and clone size, that table is used; D and trimming come from the DNA. This table holds about 360,000 clones, over 70% found once. This clonotype was obtained from a man in his thirties or forties with active or convalescent COVID-19. The sequenced material came from peripheral blood. The V and J genes are TRBV9 and TRBJ1-1; D unresolved. The CDR3 spells CASSESSMNTEAFF. CDR3 DNA: TGTGCCAGCAGCGAGAGCTCCATGAACACTGAAGCTTTCTTT.